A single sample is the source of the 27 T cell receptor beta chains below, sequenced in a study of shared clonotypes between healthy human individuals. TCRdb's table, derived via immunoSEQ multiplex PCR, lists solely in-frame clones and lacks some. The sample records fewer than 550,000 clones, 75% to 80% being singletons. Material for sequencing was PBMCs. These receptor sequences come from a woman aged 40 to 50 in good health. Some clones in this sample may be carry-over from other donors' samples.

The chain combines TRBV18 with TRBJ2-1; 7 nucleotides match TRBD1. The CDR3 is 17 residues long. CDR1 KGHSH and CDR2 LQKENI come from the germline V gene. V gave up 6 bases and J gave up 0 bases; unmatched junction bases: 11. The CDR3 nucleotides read TGTGCCAGCTCCCCTTTGTCAGGGGGAGACTCCTACAATGAGCAGTTCTTC. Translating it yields CASSPLSGGDSYNEQFF.

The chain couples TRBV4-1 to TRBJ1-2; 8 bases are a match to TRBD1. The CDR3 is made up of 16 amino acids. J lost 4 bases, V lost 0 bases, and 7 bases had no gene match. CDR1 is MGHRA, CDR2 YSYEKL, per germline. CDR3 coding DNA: TGCGCCAGCAGCCAAGATCGCGGCAGGGGGCCCTATGGCTACACCTTC. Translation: CASSQDRGRGPYGYTF.

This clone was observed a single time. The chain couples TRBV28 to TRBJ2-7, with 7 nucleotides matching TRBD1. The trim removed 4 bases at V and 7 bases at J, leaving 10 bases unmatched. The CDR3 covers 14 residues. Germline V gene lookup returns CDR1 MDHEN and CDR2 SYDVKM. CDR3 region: CASSSGDREREQYF. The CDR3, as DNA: TGTGCCAGCAGTTCAGGCGACAGGGAAAGGGAGCAGTACTTC.

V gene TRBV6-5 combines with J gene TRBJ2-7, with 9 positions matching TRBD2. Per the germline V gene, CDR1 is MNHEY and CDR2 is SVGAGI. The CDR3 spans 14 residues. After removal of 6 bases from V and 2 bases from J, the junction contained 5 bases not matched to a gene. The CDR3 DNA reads TGTGCCAGCAGCCGACTAGCGGTCCCCTACGAGCAGTACTTC. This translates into CASSRLAVPYEQYF.

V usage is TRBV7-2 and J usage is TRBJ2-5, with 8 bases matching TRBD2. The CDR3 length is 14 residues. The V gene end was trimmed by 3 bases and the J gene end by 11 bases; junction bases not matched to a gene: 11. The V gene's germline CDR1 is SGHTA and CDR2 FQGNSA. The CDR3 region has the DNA TGTGCCAGCAGCTTCGCGGGAGGCGAGGGTGAGCAGTACTTC. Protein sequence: CASSFAGGEGEQYF.

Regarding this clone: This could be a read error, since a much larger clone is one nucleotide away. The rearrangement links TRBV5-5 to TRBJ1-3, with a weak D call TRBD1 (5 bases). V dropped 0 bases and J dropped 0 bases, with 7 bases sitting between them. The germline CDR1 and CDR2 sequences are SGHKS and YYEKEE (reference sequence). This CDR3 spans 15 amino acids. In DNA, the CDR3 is TGTGCCAGCAGCTTGGCGGGGGGCTCTGGAAACACCATATATTTT. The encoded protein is CASSLAGGSGNTIYF.

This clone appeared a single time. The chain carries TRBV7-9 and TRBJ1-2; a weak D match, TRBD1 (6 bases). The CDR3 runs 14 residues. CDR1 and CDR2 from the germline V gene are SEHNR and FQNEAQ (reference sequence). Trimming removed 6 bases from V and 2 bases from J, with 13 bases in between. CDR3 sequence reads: CASRRGDTNYGYTF. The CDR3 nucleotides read TGTGCCAGCAGGCGAGGGGACACAAACTATGGCTACACCTTC.

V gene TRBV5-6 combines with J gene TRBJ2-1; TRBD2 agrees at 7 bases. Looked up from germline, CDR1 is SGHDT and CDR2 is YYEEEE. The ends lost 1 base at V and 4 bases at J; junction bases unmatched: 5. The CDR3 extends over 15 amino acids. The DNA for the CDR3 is TGTGCCAGCAGCTTGTCGGCTAGCGGTTACAATGAGCAGTTCTTC. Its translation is CASSLSASGYNEQFF.

DNA of the CDR3: TGTGCCAGCAGCTTAGGAAGGACAGGGCAGCAAGAGACCCAGTACTTC. It translates to CASSLGRTGQQETQYF. V usage is TRBV7-9 and J usage is TRBJ2-5; TRBD1 matches at 8 bases. This CDR3 region has 16 residues. Germline-derived CDR1 and CDR2 are SEHNR and FQNEAQ (reference sequence). Trimming removed 1 base from V and 2 bases from J; junction bases left unmatched: 6.

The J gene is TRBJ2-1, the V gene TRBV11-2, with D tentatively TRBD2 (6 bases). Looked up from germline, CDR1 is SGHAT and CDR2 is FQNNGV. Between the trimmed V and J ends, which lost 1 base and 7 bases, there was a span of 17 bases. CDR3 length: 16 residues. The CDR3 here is CASSLGPRVGGNEQFF. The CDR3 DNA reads TGTGCCAGCAGCTTAGGGCCCAGGGTTGGGGGGAATGAGCAGTTCTTC.

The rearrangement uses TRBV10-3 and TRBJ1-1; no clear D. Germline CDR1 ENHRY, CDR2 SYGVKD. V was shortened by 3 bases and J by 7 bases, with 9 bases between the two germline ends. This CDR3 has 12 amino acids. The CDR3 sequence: CAISENFGEAFF. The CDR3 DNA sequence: TGTGCCATCAGTGAAAATTTTGGTGAAGCTTTCTTT.

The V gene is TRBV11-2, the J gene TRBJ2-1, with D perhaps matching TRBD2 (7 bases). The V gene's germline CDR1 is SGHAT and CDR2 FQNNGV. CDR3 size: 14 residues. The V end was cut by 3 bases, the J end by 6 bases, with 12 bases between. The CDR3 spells CASSLGGAFNEQFF. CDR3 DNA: TGTGCCAGCAGCTTGGGGGGGGCTTTCAATGAGCAGTTCTTC.

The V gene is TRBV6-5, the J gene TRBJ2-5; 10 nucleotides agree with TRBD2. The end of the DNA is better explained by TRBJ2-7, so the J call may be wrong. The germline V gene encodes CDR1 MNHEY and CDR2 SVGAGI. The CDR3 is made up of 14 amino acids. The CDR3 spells CASSRLAGGNEQYF. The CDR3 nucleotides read TGTGCCAGCAGTAGGTTAGCGGGAGGTAACGAGCAGTACTTC.

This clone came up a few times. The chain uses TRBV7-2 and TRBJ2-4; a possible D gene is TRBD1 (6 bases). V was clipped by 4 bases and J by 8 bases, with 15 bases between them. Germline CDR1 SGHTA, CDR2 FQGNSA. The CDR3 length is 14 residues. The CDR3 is CASSSSGVWDIQYF. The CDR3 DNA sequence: TGTGCCAGCAGCTCGTCAGGGGTTTGGGACATTCAGTACTTC.

The CDR3 loop is CAVGGIAGVVGELFF. CDR3 sequence (DNA): TGTGCCGTCGGGGGGATAGCGGGAGTTGTCGGGGAGCTGTTTTTT. The chain links TRBV30 to TRBJ2-2; TRBD2 matches at 9 bases. The CDR3 covers 15 residues. Germline CDR1 and CDR2: GTSNPN and SVGIG (reference sequence). With V trimmed by 8 bases and J by 7 bases, 14 bases remained unmatched. The complete variable domain, with remaining parts taken from reference TRBV30 and TRBJ2-2, reads SQTIHQWPATLVQPVGSPLSLECTVEGTSNPNLYWYRQAAGRGLQLLFYSVGIGQISSEVPQNLSASRPQDRQFILSSKKLLLSDSGFYLCAVGGIAGVVGELFFGEGSRLTVL.

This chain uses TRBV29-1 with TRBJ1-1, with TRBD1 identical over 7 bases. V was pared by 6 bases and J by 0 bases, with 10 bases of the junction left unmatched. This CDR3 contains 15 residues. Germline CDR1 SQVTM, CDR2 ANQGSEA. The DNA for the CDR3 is TGCAGCGTGTACAGGGGAGCAGCTATGAACACTGAAGCTTTCTTT. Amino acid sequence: CSVYRGAAMNTEAFF.

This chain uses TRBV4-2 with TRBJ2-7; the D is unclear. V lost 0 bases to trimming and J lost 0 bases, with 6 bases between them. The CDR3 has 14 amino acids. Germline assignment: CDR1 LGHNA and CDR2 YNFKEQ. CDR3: CASSQEESSYEQYF. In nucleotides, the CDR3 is TGTGCCAGCAGCCAAGAGGAGAGCTCCTACGAGCAGTACTTC.

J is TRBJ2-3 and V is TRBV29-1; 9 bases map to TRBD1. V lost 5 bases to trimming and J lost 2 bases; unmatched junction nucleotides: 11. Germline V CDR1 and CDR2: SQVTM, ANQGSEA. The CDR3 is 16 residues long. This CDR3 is CSVFLVRDRATDTQYF. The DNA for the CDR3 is TGCAGCGTTTTTCTAGTCCGGGACAGGGCCACAGATACGCAGTATTTT.

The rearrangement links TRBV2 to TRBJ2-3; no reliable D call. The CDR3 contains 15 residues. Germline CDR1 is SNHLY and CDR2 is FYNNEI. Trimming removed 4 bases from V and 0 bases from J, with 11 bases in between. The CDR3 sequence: CASSGKVASTDTQYF. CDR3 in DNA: TGTGCCAGCAGTGGTAAAGTAGCTAGCACAGATACGCAGTATTTT.

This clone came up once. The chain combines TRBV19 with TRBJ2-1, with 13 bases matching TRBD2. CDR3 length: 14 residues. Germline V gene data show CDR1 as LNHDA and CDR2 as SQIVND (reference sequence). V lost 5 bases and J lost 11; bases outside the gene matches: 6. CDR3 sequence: CASSPGTSGTQQFF. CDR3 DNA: TGTGCCAGTAGTCCCGGGACTAGCGGGACCCAGCAGTTCTTC.

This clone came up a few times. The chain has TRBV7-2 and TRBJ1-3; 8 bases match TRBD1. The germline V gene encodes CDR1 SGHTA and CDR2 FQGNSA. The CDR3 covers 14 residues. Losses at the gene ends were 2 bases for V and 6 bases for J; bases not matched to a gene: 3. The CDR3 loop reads CASSLQGALNTIYF. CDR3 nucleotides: TGTGCCAGCAGCTTACAGGGGGCTTTAAACACCATATATTTT.

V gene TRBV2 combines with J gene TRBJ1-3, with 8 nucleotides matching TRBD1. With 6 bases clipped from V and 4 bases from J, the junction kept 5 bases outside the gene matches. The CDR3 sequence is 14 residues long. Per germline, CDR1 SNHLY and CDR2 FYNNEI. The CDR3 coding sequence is TGTGCCAGCAGGCGGACAGGGCTCGGAAACACCATATATTTT. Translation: CASRRTGLGNTIYF.

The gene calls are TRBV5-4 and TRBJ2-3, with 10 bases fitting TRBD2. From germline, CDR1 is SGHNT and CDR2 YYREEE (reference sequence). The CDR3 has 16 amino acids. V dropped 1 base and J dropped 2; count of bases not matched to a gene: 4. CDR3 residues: CASSLKLAGLTDTQYF. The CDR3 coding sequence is TGTGCCAGCAGCTTGAAACTAGCGGGGCTCACAGATACGCAGTATTTT.

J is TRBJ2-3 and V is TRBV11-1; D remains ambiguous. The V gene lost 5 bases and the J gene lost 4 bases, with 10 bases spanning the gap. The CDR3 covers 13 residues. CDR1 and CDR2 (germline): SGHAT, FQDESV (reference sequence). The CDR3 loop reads CASSRRSPDTQYF. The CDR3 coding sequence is TGTGCCAGCAGCCGACGGAGTCCAGATACGCAGTATTTT.

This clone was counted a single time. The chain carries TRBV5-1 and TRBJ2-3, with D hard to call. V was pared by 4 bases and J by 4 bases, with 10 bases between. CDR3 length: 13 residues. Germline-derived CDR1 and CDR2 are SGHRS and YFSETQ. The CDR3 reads CASSTLGPDTQYF. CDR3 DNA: TGCGCCAGCAGCACCCTAGGACCAGATACGCAGTATTTT.

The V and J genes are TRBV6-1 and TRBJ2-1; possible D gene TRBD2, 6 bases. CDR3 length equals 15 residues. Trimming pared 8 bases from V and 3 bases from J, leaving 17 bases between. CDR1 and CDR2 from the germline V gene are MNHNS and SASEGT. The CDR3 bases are TGTGCCAGCCAAGTGCTGGCGGGGAACTACAATGAGCAGTTCTTC. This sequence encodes CASQVLAGNYNEQFF.

CDR3 nucleotides: TGTGCCAGCACCGTTGACAGGGATTACACTGAAGCTTTCTTT. Protein: CASTVDRDYTEAFF. This chain joins TRBV7-8 and TRBJ1-1, with 7 bases that match TRBD1. With V trimmed by 7 bases and J by 3 bases, 8 bases remained unmatched. This CDR3 contains 14 residues. From germline, CDR1 is SGHVS and CDR2 FQNEAQ.